One and the same sample provided the 30 T cell receptor beta chains below, sequenced in a study of shared clonotypes between healthy human individuals. Some clones are missing from TCRdb's copy, which holds only in-frame ones; the method was immunoSEQ multiplex PCR. The sample consists of approximately 1,500,000 clones, approximately 98% of them appearing once. Input material: naive CD4+ T cells sorted from blood. Subset here: CD45RA+ positively selected. The source of these receptors is a man aged 30 to 39 in good health.

The chain uses TRBV27 and TRBJ2-5; D is undetermined. Germline assignment: CDR1 MNHEY and CDR2 SMNVEV (reference sequence). V was cut by 3 bases and J by 5 bases, with 10 bases left in between. The CDR3 length is 13 residues. This chain's CDR3 is CASSFNFIETQYF. CDR3 DNA: TGTGCCAGCAGTTTCAATTTCATCGAGACCCAGTACTTC.

The chain has TRBV27 and TRBJ2-7; D is unclear. With 6 bases removed from V and 3 bases from J, the gap between germline ends came to 6 bases. This CDR3 has 11 residues. Per germline, CDR1 MNHEY and CDR2 SMNVEV (reference sequence). Here the CDR3 DNA reads TGTGCCAGCAGGTGGGGCTACGAGCAGTACTTC. This translates into CASRWGYEQYF.

The V call is TRBV19, the J call TRBJ1-1; 8 bases line up with TRBD1. This CDR3 contains 15 residues. Germline CDR1 reads LNHDA; CDR2 reads SQIVND (reference sequence). Trimming took 4 bases from V and 1 from J; bases not matched to a gene: 5. The CDR3 region is CASSNRDRTNTEAFF. In DNA, the CDR3 is TGTGCCAGTAGTAATCGGGACAGGACGAACACTGAAGCTTTCTTT.

On this clone itself: This CDR3 is also generated by other DNA sequences in the sample. V usage is TRBV7-9 and J usage is TRBJ1-1; 7 positions agree with TRBD1. The V segment lost 5 bases and the J segment 1 base; nucleotides outside the gene matches: 4. Germline V CDR1 and CDR2: SEHNR, FQNEAQ (reference sequence). The CDR3 extends over 14 amino acids. DNA for the CDR3: TGTGCCAGCAGCCCGAGGACAGGGAACACTGAAGCTTTCTTT. Encoded protein: CASSPRTGNTEAFF.

The rearrangement joins TRBV7-6 to TRBJ1-5, with no clear D. Germline CDR1 SGHVS, CDR2 FNYEAQ. Trimming stripped 5 bases from V and 3 bases from J, with 11 bases between. There are 14 residues in the CDR3. The CDR3 DNA reads TGTGCCAGCAGCCCCACGCTAAACAATCAGCCCCAGCATTTT. Amino acid sequence: CASSPTLNNQPQHF.

J is TRBJ1-5 and V is TRBV6-5; D unclear. Germline CDR1 MNHEY, CDR2 SVGAGI. The germline V and J ends were trimmed by 7 bases and 5 bases, with 12 bases remaining between them. The CDR3 runs to 13 residues. The CDR3 nucleotides read TGTGCCAGCAAACCCGGGGTTGATCAGCCCCAGCATTTT. Translated: CASKPGVDQPQHF.

The V and J genes are TRBV5-6 and TRBJ2-7, with TRBD2 matching over 7 bases. V lost 5 bases and J lost 0; bases outside the gene matches: 8. Germline V gene sequence: CDR1 SGHDT, CDR2 YYEEEE. This CDR3 region has 15 residues. The CDR3 region has the DNA TGTGCCAGCAGTTTGACCGGGACTAACTCCTACGAGCAGTACTTC. Translating it yields CASSLTGTNSYEQYF. Looking up the rest from reference TRBV5-6 and TRBJ2-7 gives the full variable domain: DAGVTQSPTHLIKTRGQQVTLRCSPKSGHDTVSWYQQALGQGPQFIFQYYEEEERQRGNFPDRFSGHQFPNYSSELNVNALLLGDSALYLCASSLTGTNSYEQYFGPGTRLTVT.

The chain has TRBV10-1 and TRBJ2-7; 9 positions match TRBD2. The CDR3 is 15 residues long. V lost 0 bases to trimming and J lost 6 bases; unmatched junction nucleotides: 6. From germline, CDR1 is WNHNN and CDR2 SYGVQD (reference sequence). The CDR3 protein is CASSESGLAGSEQYF. In DNA form, the CDR3 reads TGCGCCAGCAGTGAGTCGGGGCTAGCGGGATCCGAGCAGTACTTC.

This chain connects TRBV9 to TRBJ2-1, with TRBD2 identical over 7 bases. V shed 4 bases, J shed 6 bases, and the junction held 16 bases outside the gene matches. This CDR3 is 17 amino acids long. Germline CDR1 reads SGDLS; CDR2 reads YYNGEE. Here the CDR3 DNA reads TGTGCCAGCAGCTCTCGACTAGCCTTCGCTGAAATCAATGAGCAGTTCTTC. Encoded protein: CASSSRLAFAEINEQFF. The entire variable domain, with the rest obtained from reference TRBV9 and TRBJ2-1, is as follows: DSGVTQTPKHLITATGQRVTLRCSPRSGDLSVYWYQQSLDQGLQFLIQYYNGEERAKGNILERFSAQQFPDLHSELNLSSLELGDSALYFCASSSRLAFAEINEQFFGPGTRLTVL.

The J gene is TRBJ2-3, the V gene TRBV5-1; 8 bases line up with TRBD1. The J segment lost 4 bases and the V segment lost 4 bases, leaving 5 bases of the junction unmatched. The CDR3 is made up of 14 amino acids. Germline CDR1 reads SGHRS; CDR2 reads YFSETQ. For the CDR3, the DNA is TGCGCCAGCAGCACACCGACAGGGGCAGATACGCAGTATTTT. Translated, it gives CASSTPTGADTQYF.

The chain combines TRBV5-1 with TRBJ1-1; a possible D gene is TRBD1 (6 bases). In germline, CDR1 is SGHRS, CDR2 YFSETQ. V lost 4 bases and J lost 2, with 24 bases in between. This CDR3 contains 18 residues. CDR3 bases: TGCGCCAGCAGCCCCGCCGGGCGGGCAGGGGCTTTCAACACTGAAGCTTTCTTT. This sequence encodes CASSPAGRAGAFNTEAFF.

The chain couples TRBV6-5 to TRBJ2-1, with D uncertain. Trimming removed 1 base from V and 9 bases from J, with 13 bases in between. This CDR3 comprises 14 residues. Germline CDR1 MNHEY, CDR2 SVGAGI. The CDR3 is CASSYFGVLSEQFF. CDR3 DNA sequence: TGTGCCAGCAGTTACTTTGGGGTACTGAGTGAGCAGTTCTTC.

The V call is TRBV9, the J call TRBJ1-5, with unresolved D. Deletions cut 0 bases from V and 0 bases from J, with 7 bases between. CDR3 size: 15 residues. Per the germline V gene, CDR1 is SGDLS and CDR2 is YYNGEE. As DNA, the CDR3 is TGTGCCAGCAGCGTAGCCAGGATTAGCAATCAGCCCCAGCATTTT. The encoded protein is CASSVARISNQPQHF.

The V gene is TRBV7-9, the J gene TRBJ2-1; TRBD2 agrees at 8 bases. Germline-derived CDR1 and CDR2 are SEHNR and FQNEAQ (reference sequence). The CDR3 loop spans 15 amino acids. The V and J ends lost 5 bases and 3 bases, in that order; junction bases with no gene match: 6. The chain's CDR3 is CASSPGTRNYNEQFF. The CDR3 coding sequence is TGTGCCAGCAGCCCCGGGACTAGAAACTACAATGAGCAGTTCTTC.

This sequence joins TRBV27 and TRBJ2-5, with D perhaps TRBD1 (6 bases). V was clipped by 4 bases and J by 2 bases, with 8 bases between them. CDR1 MNHEY and CDR2 SMNVEV come from the germline V gene (reference sequence). The CDR3 runs 13 residues. For the CDR3, the DNA is TGTGCCAGCAGTTGGGGGCGGCAAGAGACCCAGTACTTC. Encoded protein: CASSWGRQETQYF.

This chain joins TRBV29-1 and TRBJ1-1; D is undetermined. This CDR3 contains 12 residues. The V gene's germline CDR1 is SQVTM and CDR2 ANQGSEA. DNA of the CDR3: TGCAGTTTCCAAACGGGTAGACCTGAAGCTTTCTTT. As protein: CSFQTGRPEAFF.

This chain connects TRBV25-1 to TRBJ2-3; unclear D gene. There are 16 residues in the CDR3. Trimming took off 4 bases at V and 0 bases at J, with 14 bases between the two ends. Germline CDR1 MGHDK, CDR2 SYGVNS. The CDR3 protein is CASSVEWGSSTDTQYF. CDR3 nucleotides: TGTGCCAGCAGTGTCGAATGGGGTTCTAGCACAGATACGCAGTATTTT.

The chain combines TRBV11-2 with TRBJ1-5, with 9 bases lining up with TRBD1. The CDR3 is 16 residues long. Germline CDR1 reads SGHAT; CDR2 reads FQNNGV. Losses at the gene ends were 4 bases for V and 7 bases for J; bases not matched to a gene: 11. The CDR3 sequence is CASSSIRGQGGQPQHF. CDR3 bases: TGTGCCAGCAGCTCCATCCGGGGACAGGGTGGCCAGCCCCAGCATTTT.

This sequence joins TRBV18 and TRBJ2-7; no clear D. The CDR3 contains 13 residues. V dropped 6 bases and J dropped 1 base, with 10 bases sitting between them. Germline V gives CDR1 KGHSH, CDR2 LQKENI. This CDR3 is CASSTKGSYEQYF. The CDR3 coding sequence is TGTGCCAGCTCCACCAAGGGATCCTACGAGCAGTACTTC.

The V gene is TRBV19, the J gene TRBJ2-3; D is unresolved. Germline V gene sequence: CDR1 LNHDA, CDR2 SQIVND (reference sequence). There are 15 residues in the CDR3. The V end lost 3 bases, the J end lost 0 bases, and 10 bases lay between the germline ends. CDR3 nucleotide sequence: TGTGCCAGTAGTATCGAGCCACGGAGCACAGATACGCAGTATTTT. Its protein product is CASSIEPRSTDTQYF. The variable domain in full, with the rest retrieved from reference TRBV19 and TRBJ2-3, is DGGITQSPKYLFRKEGQNVTLSCEQNLNHDAMYWYRQDPGQGLRLIYYSQIVNDFQKGDIAEGYSVSREKKESFPLTVTSAQKNPTAFYLCASSIEPRSTDTQYFGPGTRLTVL.

The rearrangement links TRBV5-1 to TRBJ2-1, with TRBD1 as a possible D gene (6 bases). Germline CDR1 and CDR2: SGHRS and YFSETQ. V was clipped by 1 base and J by 9 bases, with 11 bases between them. The CDR3 is 13 residues long. For the CDR3, the DNA is TGCGCCAGCAGCTTGCACAGGGCTGGTGAGCAGTTCTTC. This gives the protein CASSLHRAGEQFF.

The rearrangement uses TRBV4-2 and TRBJ2-5, with D tentatively TRBD2 (6 bases). Germline V gene lookup returns CDR1 LGHNA and CDR2 YNFKEQ. The V gene lost 4 bases and the J gene lost 2 bases, with 8 bases spanning the gap. The CDR3 runs to 13 residues. CDR3 amino acids: CASSLAAQETQYF. DNA of the CDR3: TGTGCCAGCAGCCTAGCGGCTCAAGAGACCCAGTACTTC.

The rearrangement uses TRBV4-1 and TRBJ2-1; D ambiguous. Between the trimmed V and J ends, which lost 0 bases and 8 bases, there was a span of 17 bases. This CDR3 contains 16 residues. Looked up from germline, CDR1 is MGHRA and CDR2 is YSYEKL. CDR3 sequence: CASSQDLGPGGDEQFF. CDR3 in DNA: TGCGCCAGCAGCCAAGATCTTGGACCGGGCGGCGATGAGCAGTTCTTC.

This chain connects TRBV11-2 to TRBJ2-7, with 9 bases identical to TRBD1. The CDR3 sequence is 14 residues long. Trimming at V came to 5 bases and at J to 3 bases, leaving 5 bases not matched to a gene. CDR1 and CDR2 (germline): SGHAT, FQNNGV. The CDR3 loop reads CASSLRDRVYEQYF. CDR3 nucleotides: TGTGCCAGCAGCCTGCGGGACAGGGTCTACGAGCAGTACTTC.

V usage is TRBV19 and J usage is TRBJ2-3, with D uncertain. Germline assignment: CDR1 LNHDA and CDR2 SQIVND (reference sequence). The ends were cut back, 2 bases at V and 0 bases at J, with 9 bases in the middle. This CDR3 comprises 15 residues. The CDR3 DNA sequence: TGTGCCAGTAGTATAAGGTTCGCGAGCACAGATACGCAGTATTTT. Its translation is CASSIRFASTDTQYF.

V and J are TRBV29-1 and TRBJ1-4, with TRBD1 identical over 12 bases. With 0 bases clipped from V and 10 bases from J, the junction kept 3 bases outside the gene matches. Germline loops: CDR1 SQVTM, CDR2 ANQGSEA. The CDR3 runs to 14 residues. DNA of the CDR3: TGCAGCGTTGAAGAAGGGACAGGGGGCGGAAAACTGTTTTTT. Amino acid sequence: CSVEEGTGGGKLFF.

This rearrangement joins TRBV5-1 to TRBJ2-5; 8 positions agree with TRBD2. Germline assignment: CDR1 SGHRS and CDR2 YFSETQ. This CDR3 is 15 amino acids long. Losses at the gene ends were 2 bases for V and 2 bases for J; bases not matched to a gene: 5. CDR3: CASSFGTRGQETQYF. The CDR3 DNA is TGCGCCAGCAGCTTTGGGACTAGGGGACAAGAGACCCAGTACTTC.

Points on this clone: Other DNA sequences of this sample code for an identical CDR3. This sequence joins TRBV10-3 and TRBJ1-3, with D tentatively TRBD1 (5 bases). Germline CDR1 ENHRY, CDR2 SYGVKD. The CDR3 totals 13 residues. V dropped 5 bases and J dropped 1 base, with 6 bases sitting between them. The CDR3 DNA is TGTGCCATCAGTTCAGGGTCTGGAAACACCATATATTTT. Translation: CAISSGSGNTIYF.

The chain recombines TRBV7-3 with TRBJ2-7; D is ambiguous. This CDR3 has 10 residues. V lost 8 bases, J lost 9 bases, and 11 bases lay in between. The germline CDR1 and CDR2 sequences are SGHTA and FQGTGA. CDR3 coding DNA: TGTGCCAGCTCCTACAAGGCGCAGTACTTC. Translating it yields CASSYKAQYF.

This chain links TRBV7-8 with TRBJ2-7; TRBD2 aligns across 8 bases. This CDR3 is built from 17 residues. Losses at the gene ends were 2 bases for V and 1 base for J; bases not matched to a gene: 10. The V gene's germline CDR1 is SGHVS and CDR2 FQNEAQ. CDR3 in DNA: TGTGCCAGCAGCTTAAAATCCATAGCGGGATTTTCCTACGAGCAGTACTTC. Encoded protein: CASSLKSIAGFSYEQYF.